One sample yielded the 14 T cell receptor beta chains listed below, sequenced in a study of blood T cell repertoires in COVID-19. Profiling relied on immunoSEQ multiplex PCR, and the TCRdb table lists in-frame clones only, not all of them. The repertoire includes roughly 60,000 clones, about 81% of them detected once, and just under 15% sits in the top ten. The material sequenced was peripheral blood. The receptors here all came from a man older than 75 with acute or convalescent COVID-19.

DNA for the CDR3: TGTGCCAGCTCACCTCGACAGGCTAACTATGGCTACACCTTC. It translates to CASSPRQANYGYTF. V usage is TRBV18 and J usage is TRBJ1-2; D perhaps matches TRBD1 (6 bases). Per germline, CDR1 KGHSH and CDR2 LQKENI. V was cut by 3 bases and J by 0 bases, with 8 bases left in between. This CDR3 region has 14 residues.

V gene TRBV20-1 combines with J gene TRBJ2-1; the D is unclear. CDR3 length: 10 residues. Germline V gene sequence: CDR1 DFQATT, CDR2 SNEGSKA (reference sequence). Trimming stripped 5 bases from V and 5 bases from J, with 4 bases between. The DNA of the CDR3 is TGCAGTGCTCGTCACAATGAGCAGTTCTTC. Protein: CSARHNEQFF.

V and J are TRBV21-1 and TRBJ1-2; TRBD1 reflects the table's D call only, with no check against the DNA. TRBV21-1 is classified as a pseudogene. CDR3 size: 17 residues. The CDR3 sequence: CASSNVTGAPKWYGYTF. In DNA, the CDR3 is TGTGCCAGCAGCAACGTGACAGGGGCACCTAAATGGTATGGCTACACCTTC.

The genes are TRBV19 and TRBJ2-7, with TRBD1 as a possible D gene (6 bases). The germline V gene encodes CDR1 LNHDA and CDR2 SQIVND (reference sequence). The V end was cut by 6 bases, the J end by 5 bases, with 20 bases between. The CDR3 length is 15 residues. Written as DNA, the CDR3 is TGTGCCAGTAGCTCTCTTCTGGGCAGGGGCCACGAGCAGTACTTC. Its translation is CASSSLLGRGHEQYF.

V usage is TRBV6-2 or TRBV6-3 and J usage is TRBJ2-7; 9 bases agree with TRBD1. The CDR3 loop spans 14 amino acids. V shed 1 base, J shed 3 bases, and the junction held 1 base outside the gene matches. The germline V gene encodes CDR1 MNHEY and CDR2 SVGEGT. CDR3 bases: TGTGCCAGCAGTTACTGGGACAGGGACTACGAGCAGTACTTC. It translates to CASSYWDRDYEQYF.

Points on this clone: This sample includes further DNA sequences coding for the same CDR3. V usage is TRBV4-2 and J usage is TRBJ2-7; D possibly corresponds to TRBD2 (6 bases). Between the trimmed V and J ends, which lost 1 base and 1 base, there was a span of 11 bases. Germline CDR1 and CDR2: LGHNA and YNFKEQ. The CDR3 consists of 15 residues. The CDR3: CASSQAAGSSYEQYF. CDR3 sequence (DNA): TGTGCCAGCAGCCAAGCGGCGGGGAGTTCCTACGAGCAGTACTTC.

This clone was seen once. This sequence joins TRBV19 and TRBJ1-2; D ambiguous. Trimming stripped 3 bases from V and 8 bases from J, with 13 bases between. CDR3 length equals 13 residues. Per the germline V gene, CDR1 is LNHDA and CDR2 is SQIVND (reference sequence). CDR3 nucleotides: TGTGCCAGTAGTATTCGAACCACACAAGGCTACACCTTC. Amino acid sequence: CASSIRTTQGYTF. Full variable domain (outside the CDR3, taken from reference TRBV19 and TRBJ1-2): DGGITQSPKYLFRKEGQNVTLSCEQNLNHDAMYWYRQDPGQGLRLIYYSQIVNDFQKGDIAEGYSVSREKKESFPLTVTSAQKNPTAFYLCASSIRTTQGYTFGSGTRLTVV.

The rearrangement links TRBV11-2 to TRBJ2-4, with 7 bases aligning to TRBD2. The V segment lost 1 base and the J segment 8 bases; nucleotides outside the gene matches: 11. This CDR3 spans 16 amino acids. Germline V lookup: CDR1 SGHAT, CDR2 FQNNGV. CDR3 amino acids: CASSLAGRERGDIQYF. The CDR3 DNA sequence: TGTGCCAGCAGCTTAGCGGGCAGGGAACGGGGGGACATTCAGTACTTC.

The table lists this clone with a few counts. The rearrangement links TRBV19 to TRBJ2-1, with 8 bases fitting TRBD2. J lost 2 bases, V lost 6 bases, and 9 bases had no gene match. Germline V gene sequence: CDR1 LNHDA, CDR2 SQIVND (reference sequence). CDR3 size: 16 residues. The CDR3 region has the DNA TGTGCCAGTAGCCGATTAACGGGGGGGGCCTACAATGAGCAGTTCTTC. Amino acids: CASSRLTGGAYNEQFF.

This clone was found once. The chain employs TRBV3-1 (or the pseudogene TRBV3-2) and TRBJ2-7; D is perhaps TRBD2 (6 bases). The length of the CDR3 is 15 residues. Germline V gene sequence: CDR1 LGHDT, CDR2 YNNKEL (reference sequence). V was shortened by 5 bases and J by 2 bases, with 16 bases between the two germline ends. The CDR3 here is CASSYMRGYPYEQYF. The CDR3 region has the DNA TGTGCCAGCAGCTACATGCGGGGCTATCCCTACGAGCAGTACTTC.

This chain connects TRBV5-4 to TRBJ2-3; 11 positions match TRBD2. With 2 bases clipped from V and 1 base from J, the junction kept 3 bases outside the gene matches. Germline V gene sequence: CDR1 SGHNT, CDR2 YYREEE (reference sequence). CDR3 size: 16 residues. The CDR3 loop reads CASSLGTSGGTDTQYF. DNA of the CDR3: TGTGCCAGCAGCTTAGGGACTAGCGGAGGCACAGATACGCAGTATTTT. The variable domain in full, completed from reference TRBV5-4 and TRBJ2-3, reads ETGVTQSPTHLIKTRGQQVTLRCSSQSGHNTVSWYQQALGQGPQFIFQYYREEENGRGNFPPRFSGLQFPNYSSELNVNALELDDSALYLCASSLGTSGGTDTQYFGPGTRLTVL.

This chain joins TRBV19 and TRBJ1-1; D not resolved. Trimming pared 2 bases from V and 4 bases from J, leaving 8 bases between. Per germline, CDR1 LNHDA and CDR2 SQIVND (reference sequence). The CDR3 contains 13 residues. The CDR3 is CASSITRSTEAFF. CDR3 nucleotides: TGTGCCAGTAGTATAACCCGGAGCACTGAAGCTTTCTTT.

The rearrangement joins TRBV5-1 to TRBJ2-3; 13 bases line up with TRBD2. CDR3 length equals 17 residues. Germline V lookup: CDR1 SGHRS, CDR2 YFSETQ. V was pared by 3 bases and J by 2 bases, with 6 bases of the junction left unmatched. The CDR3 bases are TGCGCCAGCAGCTCCGGGACTAGCGGGGCCAACACAGATACGCAGTATTTT. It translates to CASSSGTSGANTDTQYF. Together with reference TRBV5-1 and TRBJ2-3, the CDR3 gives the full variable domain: KAGVTQTPRYLIKTRGQQVTLSCSPISGHRSVSWYQQTPGQGLQFLFEYFSETQRNKGNFPGRFSGRQFSNSRSEMNVSTLELGDSALYLCASSSGTSGANTDTQYFGPGTRLTVL.

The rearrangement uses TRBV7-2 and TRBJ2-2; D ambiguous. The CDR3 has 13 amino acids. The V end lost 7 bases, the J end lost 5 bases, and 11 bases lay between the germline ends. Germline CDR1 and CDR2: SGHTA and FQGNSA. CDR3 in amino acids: CASTRYLTGELFF. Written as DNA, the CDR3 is TGTGCCAGCACTCGCTATCTTACCGGGGAGCTGTTTTTT.